The present T cell receptor beta chain was sequenced within a study of CD8+ T cells in alopecia areata. Study details: Each day, treated patients took oral tofacitinib twice, at 5 to 10 mg per dose.

The CDR3 has 11 residues. Germline loops: CDR1 SGDLS, CDR2 YYNGEE. The germline V and J ends were trimmed by 5 bases and 6 bases, with 7 bases remaining between them. A note on this clone: The antigen is undetermined.

Whole-study results and caveats: The study also sequences resident alphabeta T cells of normal skin in scalp samples. With one nonresponder, baseline CD8+ expansion's link to response remains uncertain. Lesional scalp displayed greater clonality than normal scalp, most notably in alopecia totalis/universalis.

Sequencing relied on a cDNA template that was reverse transcribed from extracted RNA. The method was immunoSEQ multiplex PCR; TCRdb's version includes in-frame clones alone and lacks a portion of them. The sample shows about 190,000 clones, roughly three fifths of them seen only once. Specified treatment: oral pan-JAK inhibitor, 5-10 mg twice daily. J is TRBJ2-3 and V is TRBV9; D may correspond to TRBD1 or TRBD2 (5 bases each). The starting material was CD8+ T cells sorted from blood, obtained at week 24, from a patient treated with tofacitinib. The receptor was isolated from a human donor with alopecia areata. This CDR3 reads CASRGVDTQYF. In nucleotides, the CDR3 is TGTGCCAGCAGGGGGGTGGATACGCAGTATTTT.